This TCR beta chain was sequenced during a study of cytomegalovirus exposure and HLA in healthy donors. Trimming shortened V by 4 bases and J by 1 base, and 7 bases separated the two germline ends. Germline CDR1 MNHNY, CDR2 SVGAGI (reference sequence). This CDR3 has 13 amino acids. The PCR made use of 60 Vbeta and 13 Jbeta primers. Assay used: immunoSEQ multiplex PCR; TCRdb lists only in-frame clones, some missing. This sample's table reports approximately 110,000 clones. This sequence joins TRBV6-6 and TRBJ1-1; a possible D gene is TRBD1 (6 bases). This clonotype was obtained from a man aged 40-50 years in good health and CMV-seronegative. The sequenced sample consisted of PBMCs. CDR3 sequence (DNA): TGTGCCAGCAGTTCACAGGGGAACACTGAAGCTTTCTTT. Residues: CASSSQGNTEAFF.